This T cell receptor (beta chain) came from a study of vaccination and CD4 T cells after COVID-19. V was clipped by 1 base and J by 6 bases, with 10 bases between them. The CDR3 is 13 amino acids. On this clonotype itself: Its specificity is not known.

Treatment in this sample: approximately nine-day PBMC culture with coronavirus spike peptide pools or control peptides (ViraFEST assay). Sequence data for DNA of cultured CD4+ T cells were generated by the Oncomine TCR Beta short-read assay. TCRdb analysed the PCR reads with MiXCR anew, one entry per CDR3 protein. The data contain more than 10,000 distinct CDR3 sequences, about 53% of them seen just once; the ten biggest clones take up roughly 19%. The TCR originated in a human donor who had recovered from COVID-19. The chain uses TRBV12-3 or TRBV12-4 and TRBJ2-7; D gene unclear. Sequencing was done on a sample of CD4+ T cells from blood, cultured in vitro. The CDR3 bases are TGTGCCAGCAGTTTAGGGGCATTAGGCGAGCAGTACTTC. Residues: CASSLGALGEQYF.